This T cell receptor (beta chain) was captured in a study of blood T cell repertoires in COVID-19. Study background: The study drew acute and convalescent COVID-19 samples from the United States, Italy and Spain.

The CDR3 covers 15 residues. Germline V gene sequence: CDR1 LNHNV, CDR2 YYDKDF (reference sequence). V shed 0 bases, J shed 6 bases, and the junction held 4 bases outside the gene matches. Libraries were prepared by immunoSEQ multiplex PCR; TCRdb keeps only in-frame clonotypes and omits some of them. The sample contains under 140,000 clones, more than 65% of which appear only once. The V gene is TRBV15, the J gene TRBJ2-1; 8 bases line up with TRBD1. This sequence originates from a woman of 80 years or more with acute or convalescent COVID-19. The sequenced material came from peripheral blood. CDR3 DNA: TGTGCCACCAGCAGAGATTTTCAGGGGGCCAATGAGCAGTTCTTC. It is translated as CATSRDFQGANEQFF.